This T cell receptor (beta chain) was found in a study of OX40 agonist ivuxolimab in advanced cancers. In the study overall: Ivuxolimab, which targeted the costimulatory receptor OX40 (CD134), was an agonistic, fully human IgG2 monoclonal antibody. Intravenous ivuxolimab was administered to patients every 2 weeks at six dose levels: 0.01, 0.1, 0.3, 1.5, 3 and 10 mg/kg. Of the 50 to 55 patients in dose escalation, 19 had hepatocellular carcinoma, about 15 had melanoma, 9 had renal cell carcinoma and 9 had head and neck cancer. The dose-escalation cohort was roughly 80% male with a mean age of about 54 years, ranging from roughly 23 to 79. Patients were allowed to have had prior anti-PD-1, anti-PD-L1 or anti-CTLA-4 therapy, and more than 35% of the dose-escalation patients had been treated with checkpoint inhibitors. Three dose-escalation patients achieved partial responses, one with hepatocellular carcinoma and two with cutaneous melanoma. The point of sequencing TCRbeta in the periphery was to test whether ivuxolimab changed TCR sequence diversity and drove clonal T-cell expansion. The paper covers the monotherapy dose-escalation part of the phase I ivuxolimab trial, which included N ≈ 50 patients.

Trimming removed 6 bases from V and 0 bases from J, leaving 11 bases between the germline ends. Via the germline V gene, CDR1 is MNHEY and CDR2 SVGAGI. Including the terminal cysteine and phenylalanine, the CDR3 comprises 15 residues. Only the CDR3 DNA stays, 45 bases, in frame from base 1. A remark on this clone: Its cognate antigen has yet to be identified. The sample holds no much larger clone one base away, and base qualities are not on file.

What the work shows at the level of the full study, not this receptor alone: Which antigens the clonally expanded peripheral T cells were specific for was not determined. On average, CD8+ T cells showed more expanded clones than CD4+ T cells after ivuxolimab. Low levels of normalized T-cell clonal expansion were also shown by some nonresponding patients. In the 0.1-3.0 mg/kg groups, partial responders were among the patients with the lowest normalized peripheral clonal expansion, particularly in CD8+ T cells. At doses of 0.1 to 3.0 mg/kg, clonal expansion of both CD4+ and CD8+ blood T cells was observed from baseline to week 6.

Genomic DNA was extracted from sorted cells for sequencing of the TCRbeta CDR3 region. TCRbeta CDR3 regions were sequenced using the immunoSEQ Assay. This immuneACCESS table, as held by TCRdb, lists in-frame sequences with V and J called but not all clones. Of the missing ones, under half trace to an unresolved V gene in checked studies; the others have no known cause. The sample table holds approximately 80,000 clones, of which about 85% were seen once. Less than 4.5% of the sample is in the top ten clones. Patients with a history of autoimmune disease or receiving systemic immunosuppression were excluded from the trial. In every dose cohort, peripheral blood was drawn for TCR sequencing at baseline, cycle 4 day 1, and cycle 7 day 1. Samples came from an open-label, multicenter, first-in-human phase I dose-escalation trial of ivuxolimab. Adults with locally advanced or metastatic melanoma, renal cell carcinoma, hepatocellular carcinoma or head and neck squamous cell carcinoma were enrolled in the trial. Before TCR sequencing, CD4+ T cells and CD8+ T cells were sorted from peripheral blood as separate populations.

The chain employs TRBV6-5 and TRBJ2-2; TRBD1 is a possible D gene, resting on 6 matching bases. The input for sequencing was CD4+ or CD8+ T cells sorted from blood, taken in a trial of the OX40 agonist ivuxolimab. This clonotype was sampled from an adult with an advanced solid tumor such as melanoma, head and neck, liver or kidney cancer. The CDR3 here reads CASRLDRPNTGELFF. The DNA sequence is as follows: TGTGCCAGCAGACTTGACAGGCCGAACACCGGGGAGCTGTTTTTT.